The rows below give T cell receptor beta chains drawn from one sample of a study of vaccination and CD4 T cells after COVID-19. These receptors' targets are unknown. From the PCR reads, TCRdb called clonotypes with MiXCR, one entry per CDR3 protein. This sample has about 15,000 distinct CDR3 sequences, with 45% to 60% found just once. Specimen: CD4+ T cells from blood, cultured in vitro. These receptors originate from a human donor who had recovered from COVID-19. Each CDR3 is given with its conserved first and last residue. The D gene is left open where the match is weak. Only some rows state a clone size, as once, few, many or a class for expanded clones.

clone size	V gene	J gene	D gene	CDR3 DNA	CDR3 protein
.	TRBV2	TRBJ2-5	.	TGTGCCAGCAGTGACCTCCCCCCGGTAACCCAAGAGACCCAGTACTTC	CASSDLPPVTQETQYF
.	TRBV11-3	TRBJ1-6	.	TGTGCCAGCAGCCCATCCCCCAGGGCCCAATCACCCCTCCACTTT	CASSPSPRAQSPLHF
few	TRBV20-1	TRBJ2-7	TRBD1	TGCAGTGCCCCGGGACAGGGGGCGGGCGAGCAGTACTTC	CSAPGQGAGEQYF
.	TRBV6-5	TRBJ1-2	.	TGTGCCAGCAGTTCTACAGCCCTGGGGGGCTATGGCTACACCTTC	CASSSTALGGYGYTF
few	TRBV21-1	TRBJ2-7	.	TGTGCCACACACCGGGACCCCCACTACGAGCAGTACTTC	CATHRDPHYEQYF
.	TRBV6-5	TRBJ1-5	.	TGTGCCAGCAGTTGGGGGGGGGCCAGCAATCAGCCCCAGCATTTT	CASSWGGASNQPQHF
.	TRBV20-1	TRBJ2-7	TRBD2	TGCAGTGCACTACTAGCGGGAGGTAACGAGCAGTACTTC	CSALLAGGNEQYF
few	TRBV10-3	TRBJ1-4	TRBD1	TGTGCCATCAGCGAGGACAGGGCCGAAAAACTGTTTTTT	CAISEDRAEKLFF
few	TRBV24-1	TRBJ2-3	TRBD1	TGTGCCACCAGTATGACAGGGAACACAGATACGCAGTATTTT	CATSMTGNTDTQYF
few	TRBV15	TRBJ1-5	.	TGTGCCACCAGCAGAGATCGAGGGACGGGCAATCAGCCCCAGCATTTT	CATSRDRGTGNQPQHF
.	TRBV30	TRBJ1-1	.	TGTGCCTGGCGCCCGGACATACCGAACACTGAAGCTTTCTTT	CAWRPDIPNTEAFF
.	TRBV19	TRBJ2-5	.	TGTGCCAGTAGTATAGCCCAGGGAGCTATGAAGACCCAGTACTTC	CASSIAQGAMKTQYF
.	TRBV20-1	TRBJ2-7	.	TGCAGTGCTAGAGTACAGGGTAGCTCCTACGAGCAGTACTTC	CSARVQGSSYEQYF
.	TRBV2	TRBJ1-2	.	TGTGCCAGCAGCCTATCGGACAGCAACGACATTTATGGCTACACCTTC	CASSLSDSNDIYGYTF
.	TRBV6-5	TRBJ1-1	.	TGTGCCAGCAGTTCAAGAGGGGGAAGGAACACTGAAGCTTTCTTT	CASSSRGGRNTEAFF
.	TRBV5-1	TRBJ2-7	TRBD1	TGCGCCAGCCGGGAACGGACAGGTGCCTACGAGCAGTACTTC	CASRERTGAYEQYF
.	TRBV7-8	TRBJ1-6	.	TGTGCCAGCAGCTTAGGTGGAGGGATTAATTCACCCCTCCACTTT	CASSLGGGINSPLHF
.	TRBV27	TRBJ2-3	TRBD2	TGTGCCAGCAGTGTAAGCGGGACCACGGGGGGTACGCAGTATTTT	CASSVSGTTGGTQYF
.	TRBV20-1	TRBJ2-5	.	TGCAGTGCAAAGACAGCCCAAGAGACCCAGTACTTC	CSAKTAQETQYF
.	TRBV30	TRBJ2-1	.	TGTGCCTGCAATTACTGGAGCTCCTACAATGAGCAGTTCTTC	CACNYWSSYNEQFF
.	TRBV12-5	TRBJ2-2	.	TGTGCTAGTGTCCAGAGGACCGGGGAGCTGTTTTTT	CASVQRTGELFF
once	TRBV11-3	TRBJ2-7	.	TGTGCCAGCAACAAAGCGGCCCTCGACGAGCAGTACTTC	CASNKAALDEQYF
few	TRBV6-1	TRBJ2-5	TRBD2	TGTGCCAGCACCGGAGCGGGAGCGCCTCAAGAGACCCAGTACTTC	CASTGAGAPQETQYF
few	TRBV30	TRBJ2-7	.	TGTGCCTGGAGGGAGGGGACAACATCCTACGAGCAGTACTTC	CAWREGTTSYEQYF
.	TRBV7-9	TRBJ2-7	.	TGTGCCAGCAGCTTAGAGCGTGGGGGACCGATCTCCTACGAGCAGTACTTC	CASSLERGGPISYEQYF
few	TRBV12-3/TRBV12-4	TRBJ1-1	TRBD1	TGTGCCAGCAGTAATGACAGGGCCCCTGAAGCTTTCTTT	CASSNDRAPEAFF
.	TRBV11-2	TRBJ2-2	.	TGTGCCAGCAGCTTACGGCAAACCGGGGAGCTGTTTTTT	CASSLRQTGELFF
.	TRBV5-4	TRBJ2-7	.	TGTGCCAGCAGCTTGGGCAGGGCGAACTACGAGCAGTACTTC	CASSLGRANYEQYF
.	TRBV12-3/TRBV12-4	TRBJ2-6	.	TGTGCCAGCAGGCCACCCCCGCGCGGCCCTGGGGCCAACGTCCTGACTTTC	CASRPPPRGPGANVLTF
few	TRBV7-6	TRBJ1-1	.	TGTGCCAGCAGCTTAGGACTCCGGGGGACGGGGAACACTGAAGCTTTCTTT	CASSLGLRGTGNTEAFF
once	TRBV5-1	TRBJ2-3	TRBD2	TGCGCCAGCAGAATAGCGGGAGCAACGGATACGCAGTATTTT	CASRIAGATDTQYF
few	TRBV6-1	TRBJ1-6	.	TGTGCCAGCAGCGGGACAAGGAATTCACCCCTCCACTTT	CASSGTRNSPLHF
.	TRBV6-1	TRBJ1-5	.	TGTGCCAGCAGTCCCGAAGGGATCGGTCAGCCCCAGCATTTT	CASSPEGIGQPQHF
once	TRBV12-2	TRBJ1-2	.	TGTGCAAGTCGCTCATTGGGACAGGGAGGAGATGGCTACACCTTC	CASRSLGQGGDGYTF
few	TRBV15	TRBJ1-1	TRBD1	TGTGCCACCAGCAGAGGACAGGGGAGCACTGAAGCTTTCTTT	CATSRGQGSTEAFF
.	TRBV5-1	TRBJ1-1	.	TGCGCCAGCAGCTTCGGGATGAGAGGGGGGGGAACCCTTGAAGCTTTCTTT	CASSFGMRGGGTLEAFF
few	TRBV5-6	TRBJ1-6	.	TGTGCCAGCAGCTTGGACGTCAGCCATAATTCACCCCTCCACTTT	CASSLDVSHNSPLHF
once	TRBV20-1	TRBJ2-7	.	TGCAGTGCTAGCCACATACAGGGTCGCTCCTACGAGCAGTACTTC	CSASHIQGRSYEQYF
.	TRBV20-1	TRBJ2-5	TRBD2	TGCAGTGCTGACCATCGACTAGCGGGGGGGCACGAGACCCAGTACTTC	CSADHRLAGGHETQYF
.	TRBV4-1	TRBJ1-1	.	TGCGCCAGCAGCCAAAGCGCCGGGGACGGCGGCTACAATCAAGCTTTCTTT	CASSQSAGDGGYNQAFF
.	TRBV9	TRBJ1-2	.	TGTGCCAGCAGCGTCGCTACCGGGACTGCCCTCTATGGCTACACCTTC	CASSVATGTALYGYTF
.	TRBV7-9	TRBJ2-3	TRBD2	TGTGCCAGCAGCGTACTAGCGGCTGCTGATACGCAGTATTTT	CASSVLAAADTQYF
.	TRBV27	TRBJ2-5	TRBD1	TGTGCCAGCAGTTTAGTGACAGGGGGTCCCCAGTACTTC	CASSLVTGGPQYF
.	TRBV4-2	TRBJ2-1	.	TGTGCCAGCAGCCAAGATGAGATGGTCTACAATGAGCAGTTCTTC	CASSQDEMVYNEQFF
.	TRBV6-1	TRBJ1-1	TRBD1	TGTGCCAGCAGCGAAACAGGGGGCCTCGGCGGGGCTTTCTTT	CASSETGGLGGAFF
.	TRBV6-2/TRBV6-3	TRBJ2-4	.	TGTGCCAGCAGTCCCCGGGACGGCGAGGTTAGGAGTCTTAGCATTCAGTACTTC	CASSPRDGEVRSLSIQYF
.	TRBV6-1	TRBJ1-1	.	TGTGCCAGCAATCGGGGTCGGGGCACTGAAGCTTTCTTT	CASNRGRGTEAFF
.	TRBV14	TRBJ1-4	.	TGTGCCAGTCGCCAGGCCGCGGCGGGGGAAAAACTGTTTTTT	CASRQAAAGEKLFF
.	TRBV24-1	TRBJ2-1	TRBD2	TGTGCCACCAGTGATTCACAGGGGACTAGCCCCAATGAGCAGTTCTTC	CATSDSQGTSPNEQFF
once	TRBV18	TRBJ2-5	TRBD2	TGTGCCAGCTCACCCGGACTAGCGGGAGGAGGAGAGACCCAGTACTTC	CASSPGLAGGGETQYF
.	TRBV6-2/TRBV6-3	TRBJ2-7	TRBD2	TGTGCCAGCCTCACCACCAGCGGGGGTTCCTACGAGCAGTACTTC	CASLTTSGGSYEQYF
.	TRBV20-1	TRBJ2-5	TRBD2	TGCAGTGCGACTAGCGGGGGCGGGGAGACCCAGTACTTC	CSATSGGGETQYF
few	TRBV19	TRBJ2-3	TRBD1	TGTGCCAGTACAGGGGGCGCAAAGGTAGATACGCAGTATTTT	CASTGGAKVDTQYF
once	TRBV28	TRBJ1-5	.	TGTGCCAGCATCGGGGGATGGGGCAATCAGCCCCAGCATTTT	CASIGGWGNQPQHF
few	TRBV7-2	TRBJ1-2	.	TGTGCCAGCAGCTTTATCTCCTATGGCTACACCTTC	CASSFISYGYTF
.	TRBV9	TRBJ2-6	.	TGTGCCAGCAGCGCGACAGGCCAATCTGGGGCCAACGTCCTGACTTTC	CASSATGQSGANVLTF
.	TRBV10-2	TRBJ2-7	TRBD2	TGCGCCAGCGTTGGTACTAGCGGGGCATCCTACGAGCAGTACTTC	CASVGTSGASYEQYF